One sample yielded the 28 T cell receptor beta chains listed below, sequenced in a study of graft-versus-host responses after intestinal transplantation. Their antigen targets remain unknown. Assay used: immunoSEQ multiplex PCR; TCRdb lists only in-frame clones, some missing. The data contain some 120,000 clones, about nine tenths of them singletons. The source was unstimulated CD4+ T cells sorted from spleen or lymph node cells, collected before intestinal transplant. The source of these receptors is a human donor who received an intestinal transplant.

The V and J genes are TRBV4-2 and TRBJ1-4; D is unresolved. Germline V gene data show CDR1 as LGHNA and CDR2 as YNFKEQ. V lost 2 bases to trimming and J lost 7 bases, with 23 bases between them. CDR3 size: 18 residues. CDR3 region: CASSQTNRPTGNGEKLFF. The CDR3 coding sequence is TGTGCCAGCAGCCAAACCAACCGACCCACGGGGAATGGTGAAAAACTGTTTTTT.

The chain has TRBV30 and TRBJ2-7; 8 bases fit TRBD1. The CDR3 has 14 residues. Germline V gene data show CDR1 as GTSNPN and CDR2 as SVGIG (reference sequence). The J segment lost 1 base and the V segment lost 2 bases, leaving 4 bases of the junction unmatched. The CDR3 coding sequence is TGTGCCTGGAGTCAAGGGACAGGTTCCTACGAGCAGTACTTC. This sequence encodes CAWSQGTGSYEQYF.

This clone occurred once. This chain links TRBV28 with TRBJ2-7; TRBD2 matches at 9 bases. The V and J ends lost 5 bases and 0 bases, in that order; junction bases with no gene match: 5. CDR1 MDHEN and CDR2 SYDVKM come from the germline V gene. CDR3 length equals 15 residues. The CDR3, as DNA: TGTGCCAGCAGTCAATATAGCGGGAGCTCCTACGAGCAGTACTTC. Amino acids: CASSQYSGSSYEQYF. The variable domain in full, completed from reference TRBV28 and TRBJ2-7, reads DVKVTQSSRYLVKRTGEKVFLECVQDMDHENMFWYRQDPGLGLRLIYFSYDVKMKEKGDIPEGYSVSREKKERFSLILESASTNQTSMYLCASSQYSGSSYEQYFGPGTRLTVT.

This clone was recorded only once. J is TRBJ2-7 and V is TRBV29-1, with TRBD1 matching over 11 bases. The better agreement between TRBJ2-1 and the DNA end casts doubt on the J call. The V gene's germline CDR1 is SQVTM and CDR2 ANQGSEA. The CDR3 has 13 amino acids. CDR3 in DNA: TGCAGCGTACGGGACAGGGGGTTCTATGAGCAGTTCTTC. Its translation is CSVRDRGFYEQFF.

V usage is TRBV27 and J usage is TRBJ2-4; D perhaps matches TRBD1 (6 bases). The CDR3 is 14 amino acids. V gave up 3 bases and J gave up 5 bases, with 11 bases separating them. The V gene's germline CDR1 is MNHEY and CDR2 SMNVEV (reference sequence). The CDR3 nucleotides are TGTGCCAGCAGTTTCACAGGGACCGAAAACATTCAGTACTTC. Protein: CASSFTGTENIQYF.

Here the CDR3 DNA reads TGTGCCAGCGGACAGGGGAATCAGCCCCAGCATTTT. Translating gives CASGQGNQPQHF. The V call is TRBV2, the J call TRBJ1-5, with 9 bases fitting TRBD1. The CDR3 consists of 12 residues. Germline CDR1 SNHLY, CDR2 FYNNEI. With V trimmed by 8 bases and J by 4 bases, 0 bases remained unmatched.

The rearrangement joins TRBV30 to TRBJ1-2; TRBD1 is a possible D gene (5 bases). The CDR3 is 17 amino acids. The germline CDR1 and CDR2 sequences are GTSNPN and SVGIG (reference sequence). V lost 3 bases and J 0 bases, leaving 20 bases between the germline ends. The CDR3 region has the DNA TGTGCCTGGAGCCTACCGAACAGGTGGGCATCTAACTATGGCTACACCTTC. Residues: CAWSLPNRWASNYGYTF.

This chain connects TRBV23-1 to TRBJ2-7, with 7 bases matching TRBD1. TRBV23-1 is known as an ORF, though its function is uncertain. V lost 7 bases and J lost 2; bases outside the gene matches: 5. The CDR3 contains 13 residues. The CDR3 DNA sequence: TGCGCCAGCAACAGGACAGGACCCTACGAGCAGTACTTC. Its protein product is CASNRTGPYEQYF.

This clone was seen only once. The chain combines TRBV6-5 with TRBJ1-1; D is possibly TRBD1 (5 bases). Between the trimmed V and J ends, which lost 2 bases and 6 bases, there was a span of 7 bases. The CDR3 consists of 12 residues. The germline gives CDR1 MNHEY, CDR2 SVGAGI. The CDR3 DNA follows: TGTGCCAGCAGTTACAGGGGCGCTGAAGCTTTCTTT. Translated: CASSYRGAEAFF.

The V and J genes are TRBV19 and TRBJ2-1, with D uncertain. Germline loops: CDR1 LNHDA, CDR2 SQIVND (reference sequence). The CDR3 has 13 residues. V was clipped by 3 bases and J by 7 bases, with 10 bases between them. The CDR3 region is CASSMHRDNEQFF. DNA for the CDR3: TGTGCCAGTAGTATGCACCGCGATAATGAGCAGTTCTTC.

The rearrangement joins TRBV7-2 to TRBJ2-2; 7 bases align to TRBD2. CDR1 and CDR2 (germline): SGHTA, FQGNSA. V lost 2 bases and J lost 7; bases outside the gene matches: 1. The CDR3 extends over 13 amino acids. The CDR3 spells CASSLREGGELFF. In DNA, the CDR3 is TGTGCCAGCAGCTTAAGGGAGGGCGGGGAGCTGTTTTTT.

CDR3 bases: TGTGCCAGCAGCTTAGTGCCAGGGCTCTCTGGGGCCAACGTCCTGACTTTC. Translated, it gives CASSLVPGLSGANVLTF. This chain connects TRBV7-2 to TRBJ2-6; D may be TRBD1 (5 bases). The germline CDR1 and CDR2 sequences are SGHTA and FQGNSA. The CDR3 spans 17 residues. Trimming stripped 1 base from V and 0 bases from J, with 10 bases between.

The chain links TRBV5-1 to TRBJ1-1, with D tentatively TRBD1 (5 bases). The V gene's germline CDR1 is SGHRS and CDR2 YFSETQ. With 4 bases removed from V and 11 bases from J, the gap between germline ends came to 24 bases. The CDR3 covers 15 residues. DNA for the CDR3: TGCGCCAGCAGCGGGAGGATGGACGGGGCGGATATGGCTTTCTTT. Residues: CASSGRMDGADMAFF.

J is TRBJ1-1 and V is TRBV7-6; D is unresolved. Trimming stripped 3 bases from V and 4 bases from J, with 9 bases between. The CDR3 covers 13 residues. Germline lookup yields CDR1 SGHVS and CDR2 FNYEAQ. The CDR3 protein is CASSFSPGTEAFF. In DNA, the CDR3 is TGTGCCAGCAGCTTTAGCCCGGGCACTGAAGCTTTCTTT.

The chain couples TRBV5-1 to TRBJ1-5, with TRBD1 identical over 7 bases. Looked up from germline, CDR1 is SGHRS and CDR2 is YFSETQ. The V gene end was trimmed by 1 base and the J gene end by 8 bases; junction bases not matched to a gene: 6. There are 14 residues in the CDR3. The CDR3 is CASSLSPGGKPQHF. DNA for the CDR3: TGCGCCAGCAGCTTGTCGCCAGGGGGTAAGCCCCAGCATTTT.

The V and J genes are TRBV27 and TRBJ2-7; D remains ambiguous. V was pared by 2 bases and J by 0 bases, with 8 bases between. CDR1 and CDR2 from the germline V gene are MNHEY and SMNVEV (reference sequence). CDR3 length: 14 amino acids. The DNA for the CDR3 is TGTGCCAGCAGTTTAGGGCCTTTCTCCTACGAGCAGTACTTC. Encoded protein: CASSLGPFSYEQYF.

The chain carries TRBV15 and TRBJ2-1; TRBD2 agrees at 9 bases. Germline loops: CDR1 LNHNV, CDR2 YYDKDF (reference sequence). CDR3 length: 16 amino acids. Trimming took 5 bases from V and 0 from J; bases not matched to a gene: 5. Here the CDR3 DNA reads TGTGCCACCAGCCGCATAGCGGGAGTCTCCTACAATGAGCAGTTCTTC. The encoded protein is CATSRIAGVSYNEQFF.

This clone has a single count. V gene TRBV2 combines with J gene TRBJ2-5, with D tentatively TRBD1 (6 bases). V was shortened by 1 base and J by 5 bases, with 14 bases between the two germline ends. Germline assignment: CDR1 SNHLY and CDR2 FYNNEI. The CDR3 totals 15 residues. In DNA form, the CDR3 reads TGTGCCAGCAGTGAAGGACAAACAGGGCGTGAGACCCAGTACTTC. The encoded protein is CASSEGQTGRETQYF.

The V and J genes are TRBV6-6 and TRBJ1-2; tentative D call: TRBD1 (6 bases). The CDR3 extends over 13 amino acids. Looked up from germline, CDR1 is MNHNY and CDR2 is SVGAGI (reference sequence). Trimming took 6 bases from V and 4 from J, leaving 12 bases between them. The CDR3 loop is CASRQQGFYGYTF. In nucleotides, the CDR3 is TGTGCCAGCAGGCAACAGGGCTTCTATGGCTACACCTTC.

DNA for the CDR3: TGTGCCAGCAGTCGGACTAGTTTCTACGAGCAGTACTTC. It encodes CASSRTSFYEQYF. The chain combines TRBV7-9 with TRBJ2-7; 7 bases match TRBD2. This CDR3 has 13 amino acids. V shed 6 bases, J shed 3 bases, and the junction held 5 bases outside the gene matches. CDR1 and CDR2 (germline): SEHNR, FQNEAQ (reference sequence).

This chain links TRBV7-2 with TRBJ1-4; 7 positions agree with TRBD1. The length of the CDR3 is 13 residues. J lost 8 bases, V lost 5 bases, and 5 bases had no gene match. CDR1 is SGHTA, CDR2 FQGNSA, per germline. DNA for the CDR3: TGTGCCAGCAGCGCCGACAGGGTCGAAAAACTGTTTTTT. The encoded protein is CASSADRVEKLFF.

The sample holds one count of this clone. J is TRBJ2-3 and V is TRBV6-1, with TRBD2 matching 13 bases. The CDR3 covers 14 residues. CDR1 and CDR2 (germline): MNHNS, SASEGT. V gave up 6 bases and J gave up 3 bases; unmatched junction bases: 0. DNA of the CDR3: TGTGCCAGCAGGACTAGCGGGGGGACAGATACGCAGTATTTT. It specifies CASRTSGGTDTQYF.

The gene calls are TRBV5-1 and TRBJ2-1; 9 bases are shared with TRBD2. CDR3 length equals 16 residues. The germline V gene has CDR1 SGHRS and CDR2 YFSETQ. Germline trimming cut 4 bases from V and 5 bases from J; bases unmatched to any gene: 10. CDR3 protein: CASSPREGLMNNEQFF. The CDR3 DNA reads TGCGCCAGCAGCCCGCGGGAGGGCCTAATGAACAATGAGCAGTTCTTC.

This chain joins TRBV5-4 and TRBJ2-7; 10 nucleotides agree with TRBD1. V lost 3 bases to trimming and J lost 3 bases; unmatched junction nucleotides: 3. Germline values: CDR1 SGHNT, CDR2 YYREEE (reference sequence). The CDR3 is 14 amino acids. The CDR3 DNA reads TGTGCCAGCAGCTCCCGGGACAGGGGCTACGAGCAGTACTTC. As protein: CASSSRDRGYEQYF.

The V call is TRBV5-1, the J call TRBJ2-5; 8 nucleotides agree with TRBD1. The J call may be in error: the DNA end matches TRBJ2-7 better. The CDR3 covers 16 residues. The germline CDR1 and CDR2 sequences are SGHRS and YFSETQ. For the CDR3, the DNA is TGCGCCAGCAGCTTGGCCAGGGACAGGAACCCCTACGAGCAGTACTTC. Protein product: CASSLARDRNPYEQYF.

V is TRBV6-5 and J is TRBJ2-1; D is possibly TRBD1 (5 bases). Germline CDR1 MNHEY, CDR2 SVGAGI. Trimming stripped 0 bases from V and 10 bases from J, with 16 bases between. This CDR3 has 15 amino acids. The CDR3 nucleotides are TGTGCCAGCAGTTACTCGGGGCTCGGGCCTCGAGAGCAGTTCTTC. It specifies CASSYSGLGPREQFF.

The chain recombines TRBV5-1 with TRBJ1-1, with 7 nucleotides matching TRBD1. This CDR3 has 15 residues. Germline loops: CDR1 SGHRS, CDR2 YFSETQ. V lost 4 bases to trimming and J lost 1 base; unmatched junction nucleotides: 7. CDR3 sequence: CASSVDRPSNTEAFF. The DNA of the CDR3 is TGCGCCAGCAGCGTGGACAGGCCTTCGAACACTGAAGCTTTCTTT.

The rearrangement uses TRBV6-5 and TRBJ2-7, with 10 bases aligning to TRBD1. This CDR3 is built from 16 residues. Germline CDR1 and CDR2: MNHEY and SVGAGI. V shed 4 bases and J 1 base; nucleotides not matched to a gene: 7. CDR3 DNA sequence: TGTGCCAGCAGTTTAGGCCCGGGACAGGGGTCCTACGAGCAGTACTTC. As protein: CASSLGPGQGSYEQYF.